The 28 T cell receptor beta chains presented below share a single source sample, sequenced in a study of chemoradiotherapy in HPV16-positive cancers. Some clones are missing from TCRdb's copy, which holds only in-frame ones; the method was immunoSEQ multiplex PCR. The sample has 13,000 or so clones, approximately 71% seen once; the top ten hold roughly 19%. This material was obtained from a patient who underwent chemoradiotherapy. Receptors originate from a human donor with HPV-associated anogenital cancer.

This clone has only a few counts. The chain carries TRBV30 and TRBJ1-2; D uncertain. The CDR3 runs 11 residues. Trimming left V 1 base short and J 8 bases short, with 8 bases between. CDR1 is GTSNPN, CDR2 SVGIG, per germline (reference sequence). The DNA of the CDR3 is TGTGCCTGGAGTGCAAGTGTCGGCTACACCTTC. Protein product: CAWSASVGYTF.

The genes are TRBV7-2 and TRBJ2-3, with 8 bases identical to TRBD2. V lost 0 bases, J lost 6 bases, and 5 bases stayed unmatched. Germline CDR1 reads SGHTA; CDR2 reads FQGNSA. This CDR3 contains 15 residues. CDR3 nucleotides: TGTGCCAGCAGCTTAGCGGGACTAGAGTATGATACGCAGTATTTT. Encoded protein: CASSLAGLEYDTQYF.

The V gene is TRBV5-1, the J gene TRBJ2-1; D gene uncertain. The CDR3 runs 15 residues. The V gene's germline CDR1 is SGHRS and CDR2 YFSETQ. The V end was cut by 4 bases, the J end by 2 bases, with 13 bases between. As DNA, the CDR3 is TGCGCCAGCAGCCCCAAGGGCCCTCCCTACAATGAGCAGTTCTTC. Translated, it gives CASSPKGPPYNEQFF.

The CDR3 coding sequence is TGTGCCAGCAGGGGTAGGACCTCCTACGAGCAGTACTTC. Its protein product is CASRGRTSYEQYF. This chain uses TRBV7-9 with TRBJ2-7, with unresolved D. Germline loops: CDR1 SEHNR, CDR2 FQNEAQ (reference sequence). V lost 6 bases and J lost 0, with 9 bases in between. The CDR3 sequence is 13 residues long.

The chain has TRBV11-3 and TRBJ1-1; D gene uncertain. The V gene lost 1 base and the J gene lost 2 bases, with 11 bases spanning the gap. The CDR3 has 15 residues. CDR1 is SGHNT, CDR2 YENEEA, per germline. The CDR3 spells CASSLVTDSNTEAFF. Written as DNA, the CDR3 is TGTGCCAGCAGCTTAGTTACAGATTCTAACACTGAAGCTTTCTTT.

The rearrangement links TRBV10-2 to TRBJ2-7; D is possibly TRBD1 or TRBD2 (6 bases each). Germline lookup yields CDR1 WSHSY and CDR2 SAAADI. V lost 7 bases, J lost 6 bases, and 13 bases lay in between. The CDR3 has 12 amino acids. The CDR3 region has the DNA TGCGCCAGCACTCCGGGGGCAAGCGAGCAGTACTTC. The encoded protein is CASTPGASEQYF.

The chain's CDR3 is CASSAQGFDGYTF. In DNA, the CDR3 is TGTGCCAGCAGCGCCCAGGGCTTTGATGGCTACACCTTC. The chain employs TRBV2 and TRBJ1-2; a possible D gene is TRBD1 (5 bases). The CDR3 has 13 amino acids. V dropped 6 bases and J dropped 6 bases, with 14 bases sitting between them. CDR1 is SNHLY and CDR2 is FYNNEI in the germline V gene. Using reference TRBV2 and TRBJ1-2 for the parts outside the CDR3, the full variable domain is EPEVTQTPSHQVTQMGQEVILRCVPISNHLYFYWYRQILGQKVEFLVSFYNNEISEKSEIFDDQFSVERPDGSNFTLKIRSTKLEDSAMYFCASSAQGFDGYTFGSGTRLTVV.

DNA for the CDR3: TGCGCCAGCAGCCAAGTCAGAACAGGGGGAAACACCATATATTTT. Translation: CASSQVRTGGNTIYF. The chain couples TRBV4-1 to TRBJ1-3, with D perhaps matching TRBD1 (6 bases). The CDR3 sequence is 15 residues long. Germline V gene data show CDR1 as MGHRA and CDR2 as YSYEKL. V was trimmed by 1 base and J by 4 bases, leaving 11 bases between them.

A few counts support this clone. The chain joins TRBV10-3 to TRBJ2-1, with 8 positions matching TRBD1. V lost 5 bases to trimming and J lost 8 bases; unmatched junction nucleotides: 8. Per germline, CDR1 ENHRY and CDR2 SYGVKD. CDR3 length: 14 amino acids. CDR3 sequence (DNA): TGTGCCATCAGTTCTCCAGGGGGCAGGGATGAGCAGTTCTTC. Amino acid sequence: CAISSPGGRDEQFF.

V and J are TRBV15 and TRBJ2-7; possibly TRBD2 for D (5 bases). Germline CDR1 and CDR2: LNHNV and YYDKDF (reference sequence). The CDR3 is 15 residues long. V lost 0 bases and J 1 base, leaving 10 bases between the germline ends. In nucleotides, the CDR3 is TGTGCCACCAGCAGAGATTTCGGCGGGTCCTACGAGCAGTACTTC. This encodes CATSRDFGGSYEQYF.

The rearrangement links TRBV11-2 to TRBJ2-7; TRBD2 aligns across 12 bases. V lost 5 bases to trimming and J lost 0 bases; unmatched junction nucleotides: 2. This CDR3 comprises 15 residues. From germline, CDR1 is SGHAT and CDR2 FQNNGV. The chain's CDR3 is CASSPLAGGSYEQYF. CDR3 in DNA: TGTGCCAGCAGCCCACTAGCGGGGGGCTCCTACGAGCAGTACTTC.

This chain joins TRBV10-1 and TRBJ2-3; tentatively, D is TRBD2 (7 bases). V gave up 9 bases and J gave up 0 bases, with 16 bases separating them. Germline CDR1 is WNHNN and CDR2 is SYGVQD (reference sequence). This CDR3 has 15 amino acids. This CDR3 reads CASKGGGGSTDTQYF. The CDR3 DNA sequence: TGCGCCAGTAAGGGGGGGGGCGGCAGCACAGATACGCAGTATTTT.

As DNA, the CDR3 is TGTGCCAGCAGTCCGGGACAGGGAAGAAGTGTAGGTCAGCCCCAGCATTTT. The encoded protein is CASSPGQGRSVGQPQHF. The chain uses TRBV5-8 and TRBJ1-5, with 9 nucleotides matching TRBD1. The CDR3 spans 17 residues. J was trimmed by 6 bases and V by 5 bases; bases with no gene match: 15. CDR1 and CDR2 from the germline V gene are SGHTS and YDEGEE. The full variable domain, its missing parts supplied by reference TRBV5-8 and TRBJ1-5, is EAGVTQSPTHLIKTRGQQATLRCSPISGHTSVYWYQQALGLGLQFLLWYDEGEERNRGNFPPRFSGRQFPNYSSELNVNALELEDSALYLCASSPGQGRSVGQPQHFGDGTRLSIL.

The rearrangement joins TRBV19 to TRBJ1-5; D gene unclear. The V end was cut by 5 bases, the J end by 4 bases, with 9 bases between. The CDR3 is 13 residues long. CDR1 and CDR2 (germline): LNHDA, SQIVND (reference sequence). CDR3 region: CASSPRGNQPQHF. The CDR3 DNA reads TGTGCCAGTAGTCCCCGCGGTAATCAGCCCCAGCATTTT.

The J gene is TRBJ1-2, the V gene TRBV11-2, with unresolved D. The CDR3 spans 15 residues. Germline V lookup: CDR1 SGHAT, CDR2 FQNNGV. The V and J ends lost 3 bases and 0 bases respectively, with 11 bases between them. CDR3 sequence reads: CASSFSTSTNYGYTF. CDR3 nucleotides: TGTGCCAGCAGCTTTTCGACATCCACTAACTATGGCTACACCTTC.

The chain employs TRBV6-1 and TRBJ1-6, with D maybe TRBD1 (6 bases). The CDR3 totals 14 residues. Trimming took off 6 bases at V and 12 bases at J, with 18 bases between the two ends. Germline V gene lookup returns CDR1 MNHNS and CDR2 SASEGT. The CDR3 here is CASRDRDGGLPLHF. CDR3 DNA: TGTGCCAGCAGGGACCGGGACGGGGGCTTACCCCTCCACTTT.

This clone occurred a few times. The rearrangement uses TRBV20-1 and TRBJ1-2, with no clear D. Germline CDR1 is DFQATT and CDR2 is SNEGSKA (reference sequence). The CDR3 loop spans 11 amino acids. Trimming shortened V by 3 bases and J by 4 bases, and 6 bases separated the two germline ends. CDR3 in amino acids: CSASAPYGYTF. The DNA for the CDR3 is TGCAGTGCTAGTGCCCCCTATGGCTACACCTTC.

The CDR3 region is CASSQDNLGRSLGLQPYEQYF. CDR3 bases: TGCGCCAGCAGCCAAGACAACCTGGGTAGGAGTTTGGGTTTACAACCATACGAGCAGTACTTC. The chain has TRBV4-1 and TRBJ2-7; D unclear. With 0 bases removed from V and 4 bases from J, the gap between germline ends came to 31 bases. The CDR3 has 21 amino acids. Germline values: CDR1 MGHRA, CDR2 YSYEKL.

This chain links TRBV6-1 with TRBJ1-3; TRBD1 might be the D (6 bases). The CDR3 contains 15 residues. Germline V CDR1 and CDR2: MNHNS, SASEGT. The germline V and J ends were trimmed by 6 bases and 1 base, with 13 bases remaining between them. CDR3: CASSRGGLSGNTIYF. CDR3 sequence (DNA): TGTGCCAGCAGCAGAGGGGGGTTATCTGGAAACACCATATATTTT.

The CDR3 reads CASSLGSGKQETQYF. CDR3 coding DNA: TGCGCCAGCAGCTTGGGTTCCGGGAAACAAGAGACCCAGTACTTC. The gene calls are TRBV5-1 and TRBJ2-5; D is possibly TRBD2 (5 bases). Trimming cost V 0 bases and J 2 bases, with 11 bases left between them. This CDR3 has 15 residues. Germline CDR1 reads SGHRS; CDR2 reads YFSETQ. The full variable domain, with the rest looked up from reference TRBV5-1 and TRBJ2-5, is KAGVTQTPRYLIKTRGQQVTLSCSPISGHRSVSWYQQTPGQGLQFLFEYFSETQRNKGNFPGRFSGRQFSNSRSEMNVSTLELGDSALYLCASSLGSGKQETQYFGPGTRLLVL.

The V call is TRBV7-9, the J call TRBJ1-4; 7 nucleotides line up with TRBD1. Germline CDR1 is SEHNR and CDR2 is FQNEAQ (reference sequence). The CDR3 consists of 17 residues. The ends lost 5 bases at V and 1 base at J; junction bases unmatched: 10. The CDR3 is CASSPAGGLVTNEKLFF. DNA of the CDR3: TGTGCCAGCAGCCCCGCAGGGGGTTTAGTAACTAATGAAAAACTGTTTTTT.

The chain carries TRBV14 and TRBJ1-4; the D gene is possibly TRBD1 (5 bases). CDR3 size: 16 residues. Looked up from germline, CDR1 is SGHDN and CDR2 is FVKESK. Between the trimmed V and J ends, which lost 0 bases and 8 bases, there was a span of 16 bases. CDR3 DNA: TGTGCCAGCAGCCAAGAACAGGTAAATCCTCTAGAAAAACTGTTTTTT. Protein sequence: CASSQEQVNPLEKLFF.

The J gene is TRBJ1-2, the V gene TRBV19; D ambiguous. CDR3 length: 13 amino acids. Looked up from germline, CDR1 is LNHDA and CDR2 is SQIVND (reference sequence). Trimming shortened V by 3 bases and J by 1 base, and 6 bases separated the two germline ends. The CDR3 sequence: CASSINSNYGYTF. In nucleotides, the CDR3 is TGTGCCAGTAGTATCAACAGTAACTATGGCTACACCTTC. The variable domain in full, completed from reference TRBV19 and TRBJ1-2, reads DGGITQSPKYLFRKEGQNVTLSCEQNLNHDAMYWYRQDPGQGLRLIYYSQIVNDFQKGDIAEGYSVSREKKESFPLTVTSAQKNPTAFYLCASSINSNYGYTFGSGTRLTVV.

This clone is judged medium-sized. This chain links TRBV2 with TRBJ1-4; TRBD1 aligns across 7 bases. V gave up 11 bases and J gave up 5 bases; unmatched junction bases: 11. The CDR3 has 14 amino acids. From germline, CDR1 is SNHLY and CDR2 FYNNEI. CDR3 protein: CAAKLGTENEKLFF. Written as DNA, the CDR3 is TGTGCCGCGAAGTTAGGGACAGAGAATGAAAAACTGTTTTTT. Full variable domain (outside the CDR3, taken from reference TRBV2 and TRBJ1-4): EPEVTQTPSHQVTQMGQEVILRCVPISNHLYFYWYRQILGQKVEFLVSFYNNEISEKSEIFDDQFSVERPDGSNFTLKIRSTKLEDSAMYFCAAKLGTENEKLFFGSGTQLSVL.

This clone was counted a single time. The chain uses TRBV29-1 and TRBJ1-1, with D uncertain. Germline CDR1 and CDR2: SQVTM and ANQGSEA. CDR3 length equals 13 residues. The germline V and J ends were trimmed by 4 bases and 0 bases, with 9 bases remaining between them. The chain's CDR3 is CSVVQSMNTEAFF. The CDR3, as DNA: TGCAGCGTTGTGCAGAGCATGAACACTGAAGCTTTCTTT.

This chain connects TRBV13 to TRBJ2-3; D uncertain. CDR1 and CDR2 from the germline V gene are PRHDT and FYEKMQ (reference sequence). This CDR3 has 13 residues. Trimming removed 5 bases from V and 6 bases from J, with 12 bases in between. The CDR3 DNA reads as TGTGCCAGCAGCCTCAAGGGCCCGGATACGCAGTATTTT. This translates into CASSLKGPDTQYF.

The gene calls are TRBV6-1 and TRBJ1-4; D is perhaps TRBD1 (5 bases). This CDR3 has 12 residues. The germline CDR1 and CDR2 sequences are MNHNS and SASEGT. Between the trimmed V and J ends, which lost 7 bases and 7 bases, there was a span of 10 bases. CDR3 DNA sequence: TGTGCCAGCAATCGGGGGAGTGAAAAACTGTTTTTT. It codes for CASNRGSEKLFF.

CDR3 protein: CASSSGELVTEAFF. The CDR3 region has the DNA TGTGCCAGCAGCTCGGGGGAATTGGTCACTGAAGCTTTCTTT. V gene TRBV7-2 combines with J gene TRBJ1-1; possibly TRBD1 for D (5 bases). The length of the CDR3 is 14 residues. The germline V gene encodes CDR1 SGHTA and CDR2 FQGNSA. Trimming took 4 bases from V and 4 from J, leaving 13 bases between them. Complete variable domain (other parts from reference TRBV7-2 and TRBJ1-1): GAGVSQSPSNKVTEKGKDVELRCDPISGHTALYWYRQSLGQGLEFLIYFQGNSAPDKSGLPSDRFSAERTGGSVSTLTIQRTQQEDSAVYLCASSSGELVTEAFFGQGTRLTVV.